This is a list of T cell receptor beta chains from one sample in a study of blood T cell repertoires in COVID-19. Assay used: immunoSEQ multiplex PCR; TCRdb lists only in-frame clones, some missing. The table records roughly 200,000 clones, about 83% of them present only once. Material: peripheral blood. The receptors were gathered from a human donor in a cohort sampled during active COVID-19. Each CDR3 is given with its conserved first and last residue. D genes are given only for firm matches. The listing skips clone size in some rows; elsewhere it reads once, few, many or a size class.

j_call | clone_size | d_call | v_call | cdr3_aa | cdr3_nt
TRBJ2-3 | few | TRBD2 | TRBV13 | CASSFGGADTQYF | TGTGCCAGCAGCTTCGGGGGGGCAGATACGCAGTATTTT
TRBJ1-6 | once | - | TRBV3-1/TRBV3-2 | CASSLTSSEHYNSPLHF | TGTGCCAGCAGCCTTACATCGTCAGAACACTATAATTCACCCCTCCACTTT
TRBJ1-6 | - | - | TRBV6-5 | CASTLSMWGSPLHF | TGTGCCAGCACCCTGTCGATGTGGGGCTCACCCCTCCACTTT
TRBJ2-7 | - | - | TRBV7-9 | CASSLVQYEQYF | TGTGCCAGCAGCTTAGTGCAGTACGAGCAGTACTTC
TRBJ2-2 | - | TRBD1 | TRBV10-1 | CASRPGQAGELFF | TGCGCCAGCAGACCGGGACAGGCCGGGGAGCTGTTTTTT
TRBJ2-7 | - | TRBD1 | TRBV5-1 | CASSGGQASSYEQYF | TGCGCCAGCAGCGGGGGACAGGCGAGCTCCTACGAGCAGTACTTC
TRBJ1-1 | - | - | TRBV28 | CASMPGGTNTEAFF | TGTGCCAGCATGCCCGGAGGGACGAATACTGAAGCTTTCTTT
TRBJ2-7 | - | - | TRBV7-8 | CASSEYTSRDEQYF | TGTGCCAGCAGCGAGTATACATCGAGGGACGAGCAGTACTTC
TRBJ2-3 | - | - | TRBV7-2 | CASSLEGGWDTQYF | TGTGCCAGCAGCTTAGAGGGGGGGTGGGATACGCAGTATTTT
TRBJ2-7 | once | TRBD2 | TRBV3-1/TRBV3-2 | CASSPAGLAVTYEQYF | TGTGCCAGCAGCCCGGCGGGACTAGCGGTAACCTACGAGCAGTACTTC
TRBJ1-6 | - | TRBD1 | TRBV6-5 | CASIGTGEVSPLHF | TGTGCCAGCATTGGGACAGGGGAGGTCTCACCCCTCCACTTT
TRBJ1-1 | - | TRBD1 | TRBV4-3 | CASSHGSVGVQGRNTEAFF | TGCGCCAGCAGCCACGGGTCAGTTGGGGTACAGGGGAGGAACACTGAAGCTTTCTTT
TRBJ2-5 | - | TRBD2 | TRBV2 | CASRPGTSGRTQYF | TGTGCCAGCAGACCCGGGACTAGCGGGAGGACCCAGTACTTC
TRBJ2-7 | - | - | TRBV7-3 | CASSPRPASEQYF | TGTGCCAGCAGCCCCCGTCCTGCTAGCGAGCAGTACTTC
TRBJ2-3 | - | - | TRBV7-7 | CASSLVRHITDTQYF | TGTGCTAGCAGCTTAGTCAGGCATATCACAGATACGCAGTATTTT
TRBJ2-7 | - | - | TRBV7-9 | CASSTTESGRYEQYF | TGTGCCAGCAGCACGACAGAGAGTGGTCGCTACGAGCAGTACTTC
TRBJ1-4 | - | TRBD1 | TRBV6-5 | CASSSTGGREKLFF | TGTGCCAGCAGCTCGACAGGGGGGAGAGAAAAACTGTTTTTT
TRBJ2-1 | few | TRBD2 | TRBV2 | CASSDLTSGLNNEQFF | TGTGCCAGCAGTGACCTGACTAGCGGTCTTAACAATGAGCAGTTCTTC
TRBJ1-1 | - | TRBD1 | TRBV18 | CASSRQGMNTEAFF | TGTGCCAGCTCACGACAGGGAATGAACACTGAAGCTTTCTTT
TRBJ2-5 | - | - | TRBV10-3 | CAVSVQETQYF | TGTGCCGTCTCAGTGCAAGAGACCCAGTACTTC
TRBJ1-4 | - | TRBD1 | TRBV5-1 | CASSRQGENEKLFF | TGCGCCAGCAGTAGACAGGGGGAAAATGAAAAACTGTTTTTT
TRBJ1-5 | - | TRBD1 | TRBV7-9 | CASSFGQGNNQPQHF | TGTGCCAGCAGCTTCGGACAGGGGAACAATCAGCCCCAGCATTTT
TRBJ1-1 | - | - | TRBV6-6 | CASSRLTTGRVTEAFF | TGTGCCAGCAGCCGACTGACCACAGGGCGCGTCACTGAAGCTTTCTTT
TRBJ1-5 | - | TRBD1 | TRBV7-2 | CASSFEDRGIYSNQPQHF | TGTGCCAGCAGCTTTGAGGACAGGGGGATTTATAGCAATCAGCCCCAGCATTTT
TRBJ2-7 | - | TRBD1 | TRBV4-1 | CASSFPGTVGYEQYF | TGCGCCAGCAGCTTTCCCGGGACAGTGGGCTACGAGCAGTACTTC
TRBJ1-2 | - | - | TRBV3-1/TRBV3-2 | CASSQGQDGYTF | TGTGCCAGCAGCCAAGGGCAGGATGGCTACACCTTC
TRBJ2-3 | - | - | TRBV6-5 | CASSYSNAVSTDTQYF | TGTGCCAGCAGTTACTCGAACGCGGTTAGCACAGATACGCAGTATTTT
TRBJ2-7 | - | - | TRBV18 | CASSPPMTGYEQYF | TGTGCCAGCTCACCACCCATGACTGGATACGAGCAGTACTTC
TRBJ2-7 | - | - | TRBV19 | CASSLALAEMRYF | TGTGCCAGTAGCCTAGCTTTAGCGGAAATGAGGTACTTC
TRBJ1-6 | - | TRBD1 | TRBV7-2 | CASSLDRGSPLHF | TGTGCCAGCAGCTTAGACAGGGGTTCACCCCTCCACTTT
TRBJ2-7 | - | - | TRBV18 | CASSPDSFYEQYF | TGTGCCAGCTCGCCCGACAGTTTCTACGAGCAGTACTTC
TRBJ2-3 | - | TRBD2 | TRBV10-3 | CAISPTGLMTDTQYF | TGTGCCATCAGTCCTACGGGACTAATGACAGATACGCAGTATTTT
TRBJ1-5 | - | TRBD1 | TRBV6-5 | CASRGGGQGNQPQHF | TGTGCCAGCAGAGGGGGGGGACAGGGCAATCAGCCCCAGCATTTT
TRBJ1-2 | - | TRBD1 | TRBV2 | CASMGQGAGGYTF | TGTGCCAGCATGGGACAGGGGGCTGGTGGCTACACCTTC
TRBJ1-5 | - | TRBD1 | TRBV7-9 | CASSDGTGEQPQHF | TGTGCCAGCAGCGACGGGACAGGAGAGCAGCCCCAGCATTTT
TRBJ1-5 | - | - | TRBV19 | CASRSSSGSYSNQPQHF | TGTGCCAGTAGATCCTCTTCGGGATCCTATAGCAATCAGCCCCAGCATTTT
TRBJ1-1 | - | TRBD1 | TRBV6-1 | CASTRNGQVNTEAFF | TGTGCCAGCACCAGAAATGGACAGGTTAACACTGAAGCTTTCTTT
TRBJ1-4 | - | TRBD1 | TRBV5-8 | CASSLEAGTESVKLFF | TGTGCCAGCAGCTTGGAAGCCGGGACAGAAAGTGTAAAACTGTTTTTT
TRBJ1-5 | - | - | TRBV29-1 | CSVGTTRAGQPQHF | TGCAGCGTTGGGACGACGAGGGCGGGCCAGCCCCAGCATTTT
TRBJ1-2 | - | TRBD1 | TRBV6-5 | CASSLTGGGGYTF | TGTGCCAGCAGCCTTACAGGGGGCGGTGGCTACACCTTC
TRBJ2-7 | - | TRBD2 | TRBV27 | CASRLGTSVYEQYF | TGTGCCAGCAGGCTGGGGACTAGCGTCTACGAGCAGTACTTC
TRBJ2-4 | - | TRBD1 | TRBV5-1 | CASSLETGSDIQYF | TGCGCCAGCAGCTTAGAGACAGGGTCGGACATTCAGTACTTC
TRBJ1-5 | - | - | TRBV7-8 | CASSPGQFFNQPQHF | TGTGCCAGCAGCCCCGGACAGTTCTTCAATCAGCCCCAGCATTTT
TRBJ1-4 | - | - | TRBV19 | CASSHAREKLFF | TGTGCCAGTAGCCACGCGCGGGAAAAACTGTTTTTT
TRBJ2-1 | - | - | TRBV7-2 | CASSPRGRGVPYNEQFF | TGTGCCAGCAGCCCGAGGGGGCGGGGCGTCCCCTACAATGAGCAGTTCTTC
TRBJ2-7 | - | - | TRBV27 | CASSLRWPAGDEQYF | TGTGCCAGCAGCCTCCGGTGGCCGGCAGGGGACGAGCAGTACTTC
TRBJ1-2 | - | - | TRBV6-2/TRBV6-3 | CASSYVRGIGYGYTF | TGTGCCAGCAGTTACGTTAGGGGGATCGGCTATGGCTACACCTTC
TRBJ1-5 | - | - | TRBV19 | CASSLGHNQPQHF | TGTGCCAGTAGTCTCGGACACAATCAGCCCCAGCATTTT
TRBJ2-1 | - | TRBD1 | TRBV10-1 | CASSTARGYNEQFF | TGCGCCAGCAGTACGGCCAGGGGGTACAATGAGCAGTTCTTC
TRBJ2-7 | - | - | TRBV7-2 | CASSLQSYEQYF | TGTGCCAGCAGCTTACAATCCTACGAGCAGTACTTC
TRBJ2-1 | once | - | TRBV7-6 | CASSGPGYNEQFF | TGTGCCAGCAGTGGGCCAGGATACAATGAGCAGTTCTTC
TRBJ2-7 | - | TRBD1 | TRBV10-3 | CAISGPGGQGDYEQYF | TGTGCCATCAGCGGCCCTGGGGGACAGGGCGACTACGAGCAGTACTTC
TRBJ2-3 | - | - | TRBV6-6 | CASSYGRRTDTQYF | TGTGCCAGCAGTTACGGGAGGCGCACAGATACGCAGTATTTT
TRBJ1-1 | - | TRBD1 | TRBV2 | CASSERTGNSEAFF | TGTGCCAGCAGTGAAAGGACAGGGAATTCTGAAGCTTTCTTT